This T cell receptor (beta chain) is from a study of blood T cell repertoires in COVID-19. Study as a whole: Sites across the United States, Italy and Spain contributed samples from acute and convalescent COVID-19. PBMCs, B-cell-depleted T cells, or T cells were the source of the cDNA or gDNA that made up the material.

Seattle-derived patients entered the study during active infection and were followed longitudinally. In the authors' methods: It was from reference gene primer amplification that nucleated cell counts were estimated. The method was immunoSEQ multiplex PCR; TCRdb's version includes in-frame clones alone and lacks a portion of them. V and J calls and clone size are copied from that table; D and trimming were computed from the DNA. The repertoire consists of 200,000 to 300,000 clones, with about 93% occurring once and the leading ten covering around 0.86%. Sequencing used peripheral blood. This receptor was identified in a man younger than 40 with COVID-19, enrolled during active disease.

CDR3 in amino acids: CAWSGGDSSSNEQYF. For the CDR3, the DNA is TGTGCCTGGAGTGGAGGGGACAGTTCGTCCAACGAGCAGTACTTC. This chain uses TRBV30 with TRBJ2-7, with 7 nucleotides matching TRBD1. V shed 1 base and J 5 bases; nucleotides not matched to a gene: 11. This CDR3 has 15 residues. The germline CDR1 and CDR2 sequences are GTSNPN and SVGIG (reference sequence).